This T cell receptor (beta chain) was captured by sequencing in a study of Ad26.COV2.S vaccination and SARS-CoV-2 variants. Study details: Recipients of Ad26.COV2.S got it intramuscularly, once or twice 56 days apart.

Concerning this clone itself: Its antigen is still unknown.

Treatment of the sample: roughly 20 received Ad26.COV2.S at low or high dose, single or two shots; roughly five received placebo; per-sample allocation not given. Following the first vaccine or placebo injection, samples were taken on day 63. Study-level points and caveats: After vaccination, reports described spike-specific CD8+ and CD4+ T cell responses as showing substantial breadth. People given the vaccine had a wider spike-specific TCR breadth than placebo recipients did.

Generated by immunoSEQ multiplex PCR, the TCRdb table keeps only in-frame clones and is missing some. The sample has approximately 400,000 clones; 80% to 90% are singletons. Here the sequenced sample was peripheral blood, taken in a trial of Ad26.COV2.S vaccine versus placebo. The origin of this receptor is a person between 18 and 65 years old who received the Ad26.COV2.S COVID-19 vaccine or a placebo.

The DNA of the CDR3 is TGTGCCAGCAGCTTCGAATCCTACACCCCCGGGACGCAGTATTTT. It yields the protein CASSFESYTPGTQYF. This sequence joins TRBV11-2 and TRBJ2-3; D gene ambiguous. The CDR3 consists of 15 residues. Germline V gene data show CDR1 as SGHAT and CDR2 as FQNNGV. V was cut by 3 bases and J by 9 bases, with 19 bases left in between.